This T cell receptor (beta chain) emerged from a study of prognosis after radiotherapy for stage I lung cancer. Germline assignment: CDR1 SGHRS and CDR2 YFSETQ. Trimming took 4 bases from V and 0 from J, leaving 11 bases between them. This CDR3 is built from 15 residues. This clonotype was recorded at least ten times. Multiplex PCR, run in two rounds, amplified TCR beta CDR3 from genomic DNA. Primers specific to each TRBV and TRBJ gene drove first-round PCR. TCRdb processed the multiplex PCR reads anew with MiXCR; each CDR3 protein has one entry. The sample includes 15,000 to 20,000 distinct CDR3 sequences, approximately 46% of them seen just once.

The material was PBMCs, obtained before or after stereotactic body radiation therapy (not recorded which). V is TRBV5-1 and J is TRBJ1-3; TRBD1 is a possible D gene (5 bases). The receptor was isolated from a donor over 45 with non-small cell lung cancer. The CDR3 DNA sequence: TGCGCCAGCAGCCTCGCGGGGCTCTCTGGAAACACCATATATTTT. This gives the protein CASSLAGLSGNTIYF. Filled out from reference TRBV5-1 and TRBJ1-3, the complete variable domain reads KAGVTQTPRYLIKTRGQQVTLSCSPISGHRSVSWYQQTPGQGLQFLFEYFSETQRNKGNFPGRFSGRQFSNSRSEMNVSTLELGDSALYLCASSLAGLSGNTIYFGEGSWLTVV.